Following are 8 T cell receptor beta chains from one sample sequenced in a study of cytomegalovirus exposure and HLA in healthy donors (dated by TCRdb to 2016 to 2017). Library creation used the immunoSEQ multiplex PCR assay. For the multiplex PCR, a mixture combining 60 forward primers for TCR Vbeta segments and 13 reverse primers for TCR Jbeta segments was used. Not all clones reach the TCRdb copy of this immuneACCESS table, which keeps in-frame sequences only. Checked studies attribute under half of the gap to unresolved V genes and leave the rest unexplained. For this sample the table gives roughly 120,000 clones, of which about 79% were detected only once. Approximately 4.5% of the sample belongs to the ten largest clones. The sequencing input was PBMCs. These receptors originate from a young man in good health and CMV-seropositive.

This clone came up a few times. The chain carries TRBV27 and TRBJ2-5; tentative D call: TRBD1 (5 bases). The CDR3 is 14 amino acids. The germline V gene has CDR1 MNHEY and CDR2 SMNVEV (reference sequence). V lost 2 bases and J 4 bases, leaving 11 bases between the germline ends. CDR3 amino acids: CASSLQGSLETQYF. The CDR3 nucleotides are TGTGCCAGCAGTTTACAGGGAAGTTTAGAGACCCAGTACTTC.

The chain joins TRBV4-2 to TRBJ2-7; the D gene is possibly TRBD1 (6 bases). Trimming cost V 3 bases and J 1 base, with 10 bases left between them. Germline V CDR1 and CDR2: LGHNA, YNFKEQ. The CDR3 has 14 residues. The CDR3: CASSQGTKSYEQYF. Here the CDR3 DNA reads TGTGCCAGCAGCCAGGGGACAAAATCCTACGAGCAGTACTTC.

This rearrangement joins TRBV5-1 to TRBJ1-2; D not certain. Trimming took off 0 bases at V and 6 bases at J, with 12 bases between the two ends. This CDR3 is built from 14 residues. Germline V gene lookup returns CDR1 SGHRS and CDR2 YFSETQ. The CDR3 region is CASSLGLAINGYTF. The CDR3 DNA reads as TGCGCCAGCAGCTTGGGATTGGCCATTAATGGCTACACCTTC.

This chain uses TRBV4-3 with TRBJ1-2; D not certain. CDR3 length equals 14 residues. Deletions cut 0 bases from V and 8 bases from J, with 13 bases between. Germline loops: CDR1 LGHNA, CDR2 YSLEER. The CDR3 sequence is CASSQDVGWRGYTF. The CDR3 bases are TGCGCCAGCAGCCAAGATGTGGGTTGGAGGGGCTACACCTTC.

The chain employs TRBV6-1 and TRBJ1-6; 9 bases agree with TRBD1. Germline V CDR1 and CDR2: MNHNS, SASEGT. The ends lost 4 bases at V and 8 bases at J; junction bases unmatched: 9. CDR3 length equals 16 residues. In DNA form, the CDR3 reads TGTGCCAGCAGTGGAGGACAGGGGATCTTGGATTCACCCCTCCACTTT. Translation gives CASSGGQGILDSPLHF.

The chain joins TRBV10-3 to TRBJ2-6, with a possible D match to TRBD1 (6 bases). Germline V CDR1 and CDR2: ENHRY, SYGVKD. V dropped 10 bases and J dropped 2 bases, with 12 bases sitting between them. The CDR3 totals 14 residues. The DNA of the CDR3 is TGTGCCACGACCCCAGGGGCTGGGGCCAACGTCCTGACTTTC. Translation: CATTPGAGANVLTF.

This chain uses TRBV5-6 with TRBJ2-2; weak D call: TRBD2 (7 bases). Germline lookup yields CDR1 SGHDT and CDR2 YYEEEE. The CDR3 has 16 residues. V lost 2 bases to trimming and J lost 1 base, with 12 bases between them. CDR3 nucleotide sequence: TGTGCCAGCAGCTTCGGGGGGCCCATGAACACCGGGGAGCTGTTTTTT. Translating gives CASSFGGPMNTGELFF.

The chain carries TRBV7-2 and TRBJ2-3; possibly TRBD2 for D (6 bases). Trimming removed 5 bases from V and 2 bases from J, with 20 bases in between. The CDR3 runs to 17 residues. CDR1 SGHTA and CDR2 FQGNSA come from the germline V gene. The CDR3 loop reads CASSPGGRGGNTDTQYF. The CDR3 DNA reads TGTGCCAGCAGCCCCGGTGGGCGGGGCGGCAACACAGATACGCAGTATTTT.